These 28 T cell receptor beta chains were sequenced from one sample in a study of control samples from healthy donors and cancer patients (TCRdb year 2020). The method was the immunoSEQ multiplex PCR assay. TCRdb limited this immuneACCESS table to in-frame rearrangements with V and J called. A share of clones is missing; checked studies link under half to unresolved V genes, and the rest is unexplained. The sample data list fewer than 120,000 clones, and 70% to 90% of these were observed just once. Of the sample, less than 4% falls within the top ten clones. Material: PBMCs. The receptors shown here come from a woman aged 60-70 years with lung cancer.

The chain is built from TRBV7-2 and TRBJ2-1; possibly TRBD1 or TRBD2 for D (5 bases each). V gave up 5 bases and J gave up 9 bases, with 17 bases separating them. The germline CDR1 and CDR2 sequences are SGHTA and FQGNSA. The CDR3 is made up of 14 amino acids. CDR3 residues: CASSPRWGTTEQFF. For the CDR3, the DNA is TGTGCCAGCAGCCCTAGGTGGGGGACCACTGAGCAGTTCTTC.

The chain joins TRBV7-3 to TRBJ2-7, with 9 bases that match TRBD2. The CDR3 spans 14 residues. The V and J ends lost 2 bases and 1 base, in that order; junction bases with no gene match: 0. Germline values: CDR1 SGHTA, CDR2 FQGTGA. CDR3 region: CASSLAGGSYEQYF. As DNA, the CDR3 is TGTGCCAGCAGCTTAGCGGGAGGGTCCTACGAGCAGTACTTC.

The CDR3 DNA sequence: TGTGCCAGTAGTCCTCGGAGCGCGAACACCGGGGAGCTGTTTTTT. This sequence encodes CASSPRSANTGELFF. The gene calls are TRBV19 and TRBJ2-2; D is unclear. CDR3 length: 15 amino acids. The germline gives CDR1 LNHDA, CDR2 SQIVND (reference sequence). With 5 bases removed from V and 0 bases from J, the gap between germline ends came to 10 bases.

This chain joins TRBV25-1 and TRBJ1-6, with no clear D. There are 14 residues in the CDR3. The germline V gene encodes CDR1 MGHDK and CDR2 SYGVNS. Trimming removed 4 bases at V and 0 bases at J, with 4 bases between. The CDR3 DNA reads as TGTGCCAGCAGTGTTAGCTCCTATAATTCACCCCTCCACTTT. Protein product: CASSVSSYNSPLHF.

This clone was seen only a few times. The chain employs TRBV6-5 and TRBJ1-1, with 8 nucleotides matching TRBD1. The germline V gene has CDR1 MNHEY and CDR2 SVGAGI. This CDR3 is 14 amino acids long. J lost 4 bases, V lost 7 bases, and 8 bases had no gene match. Here the CDR3 DNA reads TGTGCCAGCATTCAGGGGGCCGGGGGCACTGAAGCTTTCTTT. It specifies CASIQGAGGTEAFF.

The chain uses TRBV19 and TRBJ2-5, with TRBD2 matching 7 bases. The trim removed 4 bases at V and 5 bases at J, leaving 10 bases unmatched. Germline V gene lookup returns CDR1 LNHDA and CDR2 SQIVND (reference sequence). CDR3 length: 15 amino acids. The DNA of the CDR3 is TGTGCCAGTAGTACCCCGACTAGCAGGGTGGAGACCCAGTACTTC. It yields the protein CASSTPTSRVETQYF. The complete variable domain, with remaining parts taken from reference TRBV19 and TRBJ2-5, reads DGGITQSPKYLFRKEGQNVTLSCEQNLNHDAMYWYRQDPGQGLRLIYYSQIVNDFQKGDIAEGYSVSREKKESFPLTVTSAQKNPTAFYLCASSTPTSRVETQYFGPGTRLLVL.

V is TRBV3-1 (or the pseudogene TRBV3-2) and J is TRBJ2-5, with no clear D. This CDR3 region has 11 residues. V lost 4 bases to trimming and J lost 3 bases, with 3 bases between them. Germline CDR1 LGHDT, CDR2 YNNKEL (reference sequence). The CDR3 coding sequence is TGTGCCAGCAGCCTCGAAGAGACCCAGTACTTC. Translation gives CASSLEETQYF.

The rearrangement joins TRBV28 to TRBJ1-2; the D is unclear. The CDR3 loop spans 12 amino acids. Germline lookup yields CDR1 MDHEN and CDR2 SYDVKM. Trimming stripped 5 bases from V and 3 bases from J, with 7 bases between. For the CDR3, the DNA is TGTGCCAGCAGTACCGGGGACTATGGCTACACCTTC. Its translation: CASSTGDYGYTF.

V gene TRBV6-2 or TRBV6-3 combines with J gene TRBJ2-1; 11 positions match TRBD2. The J segment lost 0 bases and the V segment lost 4 bases, leaving 14 bases of the junction unmatched. Per the germline V gene, CDR1 is MNHEY and CDR2 is SVGEGT. This CDR3 comprises 20 residues. In DNA form, the CDR3 reads TGTGCCAGCAGTTTCTTCCGGACTAGCGGGTTCTTTAGCTCCTACAATGAGCAGTTCTTC. It codes for CASSFFRTSGFFSSYNEQFF.

The rearrangement joins TRBV7-2 to TRBJ1-5; the D is unclear. CDR1 SGHTA and CDR2 FQGNSA come from the germline V gene. The CDR3 extends over 12 amino acids. V lost 1 base to trimming and J lost 5 bases, with 3 bases between them. The DNA for the CDR3 is TGTGCCAGCAGCTTAGATTATCAGCCCCAGCATTTT. This encodes CASSLDYQPQHF.

The V and J genes are TRBV19 and TRBJ1-2; 9 positions match TRBD1. This CDR3 comprises 16 residues. After removal of 9 bases from V and 2 bases from J, the junction contained 13 bases not matched to a gene. Germline CDR1 is LNHDA and CDR2 is SQIVND (reference sequence). CDR3 bases: TGTGCCAGCACTGAGTTGGCGGACAGGGGCAACTATGGCTACACCTTC. This translates into CASTELADRGNYGYTF.

The chain has TRBV3-1 (or the pseudogene TRBV3-2) and TRBJ2-4; 13 nucleotides match TRBD2. CDR1 is LGHDT and CDR2 is YNNKEL in the germline V gene (reference sequence). The V gene end was trimmed by 4 bases and the J gene end by 7 bases; junction bases not matched to a gene: 7. The CDR3 totals 16 residues. CDR3 coding DNA: TGTGCCAGCAGCCTTACTAGCGGGGGGGCAAGGAACATTCAGTACTTC. Residues: CASSLTSGGARNIQYF.

The chain uses TRBV4-1 and TRBJ2-5; 7 nucleotides align to TRBD1. Unmatched junction bases numbered 9, after V lost 6 bases and J lost 5 bases. The V gene's germline CDR1 is MGHRA and CDR2 YSYEKL. CDR3 length equals 14 residues. The CDR3 loop is CASSPDRAWETQYF. CDR3 in DNA: TGCGCCAGCAGTCCCGACAGGGCATGGGAGACCCAGTACTTC.

V usage is TRBV9 and J usage is TRBJ1-2; D remains ambiguous. CDR1 and CDR2 (germline): SGDLS, YYNGEE. The CDR3 is 14 amino acids. Deletions cut 0 bases from V and 4 bases from J, with 10 bases between. CDR3: CASSVGADFYGYTF. DNA for the CDR3: TGTGCCAGCAGCGTAGGGGCAGACTTCTATGGCTACACCTTC.

Of note for this clone: In the same sample, other DNA sequences code for this CDR3. This rearrangement joins TRBV7-9 to TRBJ2-2; D is unclear. This CDR3 is built from 14 residues. V dropped 1 base and J dropped 0 bases, with 3 bases sitting between them. The germline gives CDR1 SEHNR, CDR2 FQNEAQ (reference sequence). As DNA, the CDR3 is TGTGCCAGCAGCTTAGGTTCGAACACCGGGGAGCTGTTTTTT. Its protein is CASSLGSNTGELFF.

In its sample, this clone was seen once. The chain uses TRBV19 and TRBJ1-5; D may be TRBD1 (6 bases). Per germline, CDR1 LNHDA and CDR2 SQIVND (reference sequence). The CDR3 consists of 16 residues. The V gene lost 4 bases and the J gene lost 4 bases, with 17 bases spanning the gap. The CDR3 coding sequence is TGTGCCAGTAGTAGGGAAGGGGGAACCGGAAATCAGCCCCAGCATTTT. As protein: CASSREGGTGNQPQHF.

Concerning this clone: The junction and the germline gene differ at one end; a read error may be behind it. Written as DNA, the CDR3 is TGCGCCAGCAGCGAGGACTTCTCTCGGGCCAACGTCCTGACTTTC. Amino acid sequence: CASSEDFSRANVLTF. V usage is TRBV4-3 and J usage is TRBJ2-6, with D tentatively TRBD2 (5 bases). CDR3 length: 15 residues. The V gene's germline CDR1 is LGHNA and CDR2 YSLEER.

This clone showed up just once. The V call is TRBV4-2, the J call TRBJ1-1; 10 positions match TRBD1. The CDR3 covers 16 residues. The V gene end was trimmed by 1 base and the J gene end by 4 bases; junction bases not matched to a gene: 6. Per germline, CDR1 LGHNA and CDR2 YNFKEQ. This chain's CDR3 is CASSQATGGMGTEAFF. CDR3 nucleotides: TGTGCCAGCAGCCAAGCGACAGGGGGCATGGGCACTGAAGCTTTCTTT.

The CDR3 DNA sequence: TGTGCCAGCAGTTACGCGGAGGTCGGGGAGCTGTTTTTT. Translating it yields CASSYAEVGELFF. The rearrangement joins TRBV6-6 to TRBJ2-2; a possible D gene is TRBD2 (5 bases). Deletions cut 2 bases from V and 7 bases from J, with 8 bases between. CDR3 length: 13 amino acids. CDR1 and CDR2 from the germline V gene are MNHNY and SVGAGI (reference sequence).

The gene calls are TRBV19 and TRBJ2-7; the match to TRBD1 covers 8 bases. This CDR3 has 13 residues. The germline CDR1 and CDR2 sequences are LNHDA and SQIVND (reference sequence). The V segment lost 6 bases and the J segment 2 bases; nucleotides outside the gene matches: 3. The CDR3 DNA is TGTGCCAGTAGCCAACAGGGGGCCTACGAGCAGTACTTC. This translates into CASSQQGAYEQYF.

The chain uses TRBV7-9 and TRBJ1-5, with D uncertain. This CDR3 has 14 residues. V was clipped by 0 bases and J by 4 bases, with 7 bases between them. The germline V gene encodes CDR1 SEHNR and CDR2 FQNEAQ (reference sequence). CDR3 region: CASSLATANQPQHF. CDR3 coding DNA: TGTGCCAGCAGCTTAGCCACAGCTAATCAGCCCCAGCATTTT. The full variable domain, its missing parts supplied by reference TRBV7-9 and TRBJ1-5, is DTGVSQNPRHKITKRGQNVTFRCDPISEHNRLYWYRQTLGQGPEFLTYFQNEAQLEKSRLLSDRFSAERPKGSFSTLEIQRTEQGDSAMYLCASSLATANQPQHFGDGTRLSIL.

The V call is TRBV5-1, the J call TRBJ2-5, with D possibly matching TRBD2 (7 bases). The CDR3 contains 14 residues. Germline V gives CDR1 SGHRS, CDR2 YFSETQ. Between the trimmed V and J ends, which lost 0 bases and 5 bases, there was a span of 11 bases. For the CDR3, the DNA is TGCGCCAGCAGCTTGGTAGGGGGAGGGGAGACCCAGTACTTC. Translation gives CASSLVGGGETQYF.

The J gene is TRBJ2-7, the V gene TRBV9, with 13 bases fitting TRBD2. Germline V CDR1 and CDR2: SGDLS, YYNGEE. V shed 4 bases and J 4 bases; nucleotides not matched to a gene: 14. The CDR3 length is 18 residues. Here the CDR3 reads CASSPQTSGGPLGYEQYF. For the CDR3, the DNA is TGTGCCAGCAGCCCTCAGACTAGCGGGGGGCCCCTAGGATACGAGCAGTACTTC.

The chain joins TRBV4-1 to TRBJ2-1; 8 nucleotides line up with TRBD2. CDR3 length: 16 residues. Germline CDR1 and CDR2: MGHRA and YSYEKL. The V gene end was trimmed by 1 base and the J gene end by 3 bases; junction bases not matched to a gene: 5. CDR3 amino acids: CASSQGSGGNYNEQFF. DNA of the CDR3: TGCGCCAGCAGCCAAGGTTCGGGGGGGAACTACAATGAGCAGTTCTTC.

The chain couples TRBV24-1 to TRBJ1-4, with a weak D call TRBD1 (5 bases). There are 15 residues in the CDR3. Germline V gene sequence: CDR1 KGHDR, CDR2 SFDVKD. V lost 3 bases and J 5 bases, leaving 12 bases between the germline ends. This chain's CDR3 is CATSDPGTGNEKLFF. CDR3 DNA: TGTGCCACCAGTGATCCCGGGACTGGGAATGAAAAACTGTTTTTT.

The rearrangement uses TRBV20-1 and TRBJ1-1; the D gene is possibly TRBD1 (5 bases). The length of the CDR3 is 13 residues. Trimming removed 3 bases from V and 2 bases from J, with 10 bases in between. Germline lookup yields CDR1 DFQATT and CDR2 SNEGSKA (reference sequence). The CDR3 is CSASRGLNTEAFF. CDR3 nucleotide sequence: TGCAGTGCTAGTCGGGGACTCAACACTGAAGCTTTCTTT.

The rearrangement links TRBV18 to TRBJ2-7, with TRBD1 identical over 7 bases. Per the germline V gene, CDR1 is KGHSH and CDR2 is LQKENI. The CDR3 totals 14 residues. After removal of 3 bases from V and 1 base from J, the junction contained 3 bases not matched to a gene. CDR3 sequence: CASSPGTASYEQYF. CDR3 sequence (DNA): TGTGCCAGCTCACCGGGGACAGCGTCCTACGAGCAGTACTTC.

The table lists this clone with a count of one. The V gene is TRBV11-3, the J gene TRBJ2-3; no firm D call. In germline, CDR1 is SGHNT, CDR2 YENEEA. The CDR3 runs to 12 residues. Deletions cut 10 bases from V and 3 bases from J, with 11 bases between. The CDR3 DNA reads as TGTGCCATCTCCTCCCCGACAGATACGCAGTATTTT. It is translated as CAISSPTDTQYF.